This T cell receptor (beta chain) stems from a study of beta chain features in type 1 diabetes. Expressed TCRB transcripts got sequenced, as all isolated RNA was reverse transcribed. Generated by immunoSEQ multiplex PCR, the TCRdb table keeps only in-frame clones and is missing some. The sample carries approximately 150,000 clones, roughly a tenth recorded once. V dropped 0 bases and J dropped 6; count of bases not matched to a gene: 3. CDR1 is SGHNT, CDR2 YYREEE, per germline (reference sequence). The CDR3 has 15 residues. This chain connects TRBV5-4 to TRBJ2-1; TRBD2 agrees at 10 bases. The sample consisted of naive CD4+ T cells from blood. This clonotype was obtained from a man aged 18 to 30 in good health. Here the CDR3 DNA reads TGTGCCAGCAGCTTGGTGCTAGCGGGGGCCAATGAGCAGTTCTTC. It codes for CASSLVLAGANEQFF.